The T cell receptor beta chain under discussion was sequenced for a study of cytotoxic CD8 clonotypes in ibrutinib-treated CLL. Turning to the study itself: Within the patient group, roughly 11 were relapsed/refractory and roughly 16 treatment-naive, and around 17 were IGHV unmutated.

Concerning this clone: The antigen remains unidentified.

Cryopreserved PBMCs were the source of roughly 2 micrograms of genomic DNA, which went to TCR beta libraries. The planned depth of sequencing spanned 1 in 200,000 to 1 in 1 million T cells. Measured with immunoSEQ multiplex PCR; TCRdb has only the in-frame clones, and not every one. The repertoire includes around 140,000 clones, approximately 75% of them detected once, and under 35% sits in the top ten. Broader study findings: Clonality rose at ibrutinib response and fell back toward baseline at progression.

Material: PBMCs, obtained after 12 months of ibrutinib treatment. The TCR was taken from a human donor with chronic lymphocytic leukemia.

For the CDR3, the DNA is TGCAGCGTTGAATCCCAGGACAGCCCATCCTACGAGCAGTACTTC. Its protein is CSVESQDSPSYEQYF. V usage is TRBV29-1 and J usage is TRBJ2-7; D possibly corresponds to TRBD1 (6 bases). Per germline, CDR1 SQVTM and CDR2 ANQGSEA. The CDR3 length is 15 residues. The V end lost 2 bases, the J end lost 1 base, and 15 bases lay between the germline ends.